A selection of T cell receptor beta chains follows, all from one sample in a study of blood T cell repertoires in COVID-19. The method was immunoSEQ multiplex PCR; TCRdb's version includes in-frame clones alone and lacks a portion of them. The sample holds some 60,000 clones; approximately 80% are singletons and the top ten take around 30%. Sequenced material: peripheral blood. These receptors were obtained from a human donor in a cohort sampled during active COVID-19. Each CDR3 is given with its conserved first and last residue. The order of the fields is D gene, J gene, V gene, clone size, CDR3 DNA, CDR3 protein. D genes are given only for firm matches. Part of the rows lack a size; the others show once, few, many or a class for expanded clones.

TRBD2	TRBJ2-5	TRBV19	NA	TGTGCCAGTAGTCTGGGACGGGGGGGTCCTCCCCAAGAGACCCAGTACTTC	CASSLGRGGPPQETQYF
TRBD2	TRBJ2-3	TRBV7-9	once	TGTGCCAGCAGCTTAGCCCAGGCGGGGGGACTCAGAGATACGCAGTATTTT	CASSLAQAGGLRDTQYF
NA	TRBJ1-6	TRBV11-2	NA	TGTGCCAGCAGCCCAAACGGGACACCCCAACAATCACCCCTCCACTTT	CASSPNGTPQQSPLHF
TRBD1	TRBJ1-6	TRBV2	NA	TGTGCCTCCCGGGACAGGGGGCGATCACCCCTCCACTTT	CASRDRGRSPLHF
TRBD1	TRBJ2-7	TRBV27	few	TGTGCCAGCAGTCCCATCGGACAGGGGTCTATCGAGCAGTACTTC	CASSPIGQGSIEQYF
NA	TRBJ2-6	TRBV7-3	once	TGTGCCAGCAGCTTACGCGGAATCTCTGGGGCCAACGTCCTGACTTTC	CASSLRGISGANVLTF
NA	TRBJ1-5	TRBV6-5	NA	TGTGCCAGCAAGGGGGGGGGTAACAATCAGCCCCAGCATTTT	CASKGGGNNQPQHF
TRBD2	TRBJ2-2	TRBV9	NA	TGTGCCAGCAGCGTAAACTCGCGGGGGGACGGGGAGCTGTTTTTT	CASSVNSRGDGELFF
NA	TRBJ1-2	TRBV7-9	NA	TGTGCCAGCAGCTTTTTTCAACAGGATGGCTACACCTTC	CASSFFQQDGYTF
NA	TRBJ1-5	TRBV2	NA	TGTGCCAGCCACGCGGGAAGGGACAATCAGCCCCAGCATTTT	CASHAGRDNQPQHF
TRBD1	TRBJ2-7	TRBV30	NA	TGTGCCTGGGACGGGACAGGGGGCGAGCAGTACTTC	CAWDGTGGEQYF
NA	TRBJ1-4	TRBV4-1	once	TGCGCCAGCAGCCCCAACGAGGGAAGGAAAAAACTGTTTTTT	CASSPNEGRKKLFF
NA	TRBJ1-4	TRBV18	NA	TGTGCCAGCTCACCCCAGACGGGGAGGTTTAATGAAAAACTGTTTTTT	CASSPQTGRFNEKLFF
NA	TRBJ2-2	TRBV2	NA	TGTGCCAGCAGTATGACTAGGGGGGGGACCGGGGAGCTGTTTTTT	CASSMTRGGTGELFF
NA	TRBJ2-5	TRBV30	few	TGTGCCTGGAGTGTAGGCGAGTGGGGCAGACCCCCTAGGACCCAGTACTTC	CAWSVGEWGRPPRTQYF
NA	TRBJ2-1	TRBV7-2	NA	TGTGCCAGCAGCTCCGCTGGACAGCGCGTTAGGGGGCAGTTCTTC	CASSSAGQRVRGQFF
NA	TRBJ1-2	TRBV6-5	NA	TGTGCCAGCAGCCCCGACAGTAACTATGGCTACACCTTC	CASSPDSNYGYTF
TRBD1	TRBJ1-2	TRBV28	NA	TGTGCCAGCAGTCTGACAGGGGCGCGATTAGGCTACACCTTC	CASSLTGARLGYTF
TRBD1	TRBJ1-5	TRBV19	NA	TGTGCCAGTAGTCCCCGGACAGGGGGTTCGTATCAGCCCCAGCATTTT	CASSPRTGGSYQPQHF
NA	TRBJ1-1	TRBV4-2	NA	TGTGCCAGCAGCCAAGATCCCGGGGTGTCTGAAGCTTTCTTT	CASSQDPGVSEAFF
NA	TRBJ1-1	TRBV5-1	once	TGCGCCAGCAGCTTGGAGGCGGGTGGCACTGAAGCTTTCTTT	CASSLEAGGTEAFF
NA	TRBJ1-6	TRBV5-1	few	TGCGCCAGCAGCTTGGCACCTAATAATTCACCCCTCCACTTT	CASSLAPNNSPLHF
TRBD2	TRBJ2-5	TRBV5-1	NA	TGCGCCAGCAGCTTGACACACCGGACTAGCGGGGTTCAGACCCAGTACTTC	CASSLTHRTSGVQTQYF
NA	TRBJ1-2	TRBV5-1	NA	TGCGCCAGCAGCTTGGACGGACAAAATCGCTATGGCTACACCTTC	CASSLDGQNRYGYTF
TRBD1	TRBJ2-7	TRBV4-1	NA	TGCGCCAGCAGCCGAGAGAGATCGGGACAGGGTCTGGTCTACGAGCAGTACTTC	CASSRERSGQGLVYEQYF
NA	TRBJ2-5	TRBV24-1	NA	TGTGCCACCAGTCTCTCGGGGTTAGAGACCCAGTACTTC	CATSLSGLETQYF
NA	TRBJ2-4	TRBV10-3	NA	TGTGCCATCAGTGAGGACTCGAGATACATTCAGTACTTC	CAISEDSRYIQYF
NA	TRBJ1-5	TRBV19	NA	TGTGCCAGTAGCCCTTCTACAGGGCCTAGCAATCAGCCCCAGCATTTT	CASSPSTGPSNQPQHF
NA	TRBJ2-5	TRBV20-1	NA	TGCAGTGCTCTAGCACGAGAGACCCAGTACTTC	CSALARETQYF
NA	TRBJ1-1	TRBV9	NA	TGTGCCAGCAGCGTAGGCCAGGGAATGAACACTGAAGCTTTCTTT	CASSVGQGMNTEAFF
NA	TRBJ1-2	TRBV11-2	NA	TGTGCCAGCAGCTTAGGGCAGGCCTTCTATGGCTACACCTTC	CASSLGQAFYGYTF
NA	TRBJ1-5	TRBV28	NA	TGTGCCAGCAGTTTGTATCGGGGTTCTTCGGCCCAGCATTTT	CASSLYRGSSAQHF
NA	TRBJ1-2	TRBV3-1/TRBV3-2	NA	TGTGCCAGCAGCCGCGGGGAAAGATATGGCTACACCTTC	CASSRGERYGYTF
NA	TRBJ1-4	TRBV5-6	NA	TGTGCCAGCAGCTTGGACTCGGGTGAGGAAAAACTGTTTTTT	CASSLDSGEEKLFF
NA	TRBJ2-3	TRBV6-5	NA	TGTGCCAGCAAGGGGGGGGGCGGGAGCACAGATACGCAGTATTTT	CASKGGGGSTDTQYF
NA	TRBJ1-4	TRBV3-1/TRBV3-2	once	TGTGCCAGCAGCTCGAAGGGGGCAACTAATGAAAAACTGTTTTTT	CASSSKGATNEKLFF
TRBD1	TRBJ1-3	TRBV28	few	TGTGCCAGCAGTCGAAGGGGGCTAACCTCTGGAAACACCATATATTTT	CASSRRGLTSGNTIYF
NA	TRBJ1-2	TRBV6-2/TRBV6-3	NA	TGTGCCAGCAGTTACGGGAGGGGGATCAACTATGGCTACACCTTC	CASSYGRGINYGYTF
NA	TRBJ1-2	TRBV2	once	TGTGCCAGCAGGCAGGACAGAGTTACGACCACCTTC	CASRQDRVTTTF
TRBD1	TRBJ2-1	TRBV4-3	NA	TGCGCCAGCAGCCAGGGGACAGGGTGGGATGAGCAGTTCTTC	CASSQGTGWDEQFF
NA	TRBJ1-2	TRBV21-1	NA	TGTGCCAGCAGCACACCCGGGACAGAAGGATATGGCTACACCTTC	CASSTPGTEGYGYTF
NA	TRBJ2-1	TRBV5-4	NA	TGTGCCAGCAGCTTGAGAGGGAGCTCCTACAATGAGCAGTTCTTC	CASSLRGSSYNEQFF
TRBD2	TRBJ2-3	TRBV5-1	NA	TGCGCCAGCAGCTTGACGGCTAGCGGGAGTGCAGATACGCAGTATTTT	CASSLTASGSADTQYF
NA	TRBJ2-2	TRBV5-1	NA	TGCGCCAGCAGCTTGGAGGGAGCGACGAACACCGGGGAGCTGTTTTTT	CASSLEGATNTGELFF
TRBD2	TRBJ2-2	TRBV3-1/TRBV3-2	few	TGTGCCAGCAGCCGACTGGGCAGACTAGCGGGGGTCACCGGGGAGCTGTTTTTT	CASSRLGRLAGVTGELFF
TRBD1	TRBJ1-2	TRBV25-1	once	TGTGCCAGCAGTCCGTGGGACAGGGATGGCTACACCTTC	CASSPWDRDGYTF
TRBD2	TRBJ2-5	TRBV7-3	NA	TGTGCCAGCAGCAAAGGACTAGTACAAGAGACCCAGTACTTC	CASSKGLVQETQYF
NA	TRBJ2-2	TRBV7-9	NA	TGTGCCAGCAGCTTAGCCGGGACAAGGAACACCGGGGAGCTGTTTTTT	CASSLAGTRNTGELFF
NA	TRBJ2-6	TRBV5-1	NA	TGCGCCAGCAGCTCGGATGGTCGTAGAGACTCCTCTGGGGCCAACGTCCTGACTTTC	CASSSDGRRDSSGANVLTF
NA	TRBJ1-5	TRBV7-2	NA	TGTGCCAGCAGCCCTTCTGGGGTAAGGTTATCAGGGCTCAATCAGCCCCAGCATTTT	CASSPSGVRLSGLNQPQHF
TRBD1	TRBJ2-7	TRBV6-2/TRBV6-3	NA	TGTGCCAGCAGTTCGGACAGGCTGACTTACGAGCAGTACTTC	CASSSDRLTYEQYF